Shown below are 32 T cell receptor beta chains from a single sample sequenced in a study of shared clonotypes between healthy human individuals. Repertoires were generated with immunoSEQ multiplex PCR, while TCRdb's copy carries only in-frame clones and drops some. Among over a million clones listed, approximately 96% were seen once. The sequenced material came from naive CD4+ T cells sorted from blood. The subset here: CD45RA+ positively selected. These receptors were obtained from a young man in good health.

The chain uses TRBV19 and TRBJ2-3; D remains unclear. Trimming cost V 6 bases and J 5 bases, with 15 bases left between them. Looked up from germline, CDR1 is LNHDA and CDR2 is SQIVND (reference sequence). The CDR3 covers 14 residues. Written as DNA, the CDR3 is TGTGCCAGTAGCGTCCCGCGACTTGGAGATACGCAGTATTTT. Its translation: CASSVPRLGDTQYF.

This chain links TRBV18 with TRBJ2-1, with 7 positions matching TRBD1. With 6 bases clipped from V and 3 bases from J, the junction kept 11 bases outside the gene matches. The CDR3 covers 16 residues. Germline CDR1 and CDR2: KGHSH and LQKENI. The CDR3 region is CASSLRGHRSYNEQFF. As DNA, the CDR3 is TGTGCCAGCTCCCTGAGGGGGCACCGAAGCTACAATGAGCAGTTCTTC.

The chain is built from TRBV6-1 and TRBJ2-7; D is undetermined. CDR3 length: 12 residues. Trimming cost V 7 bases and J 6 bases, with 13 bases left between them. Germline V CDR1 and CDR2: MNHNS, SASEGT. The CDR3 bases are TGTGCCAGCAAAGGCCCCGGTCTCGAGCAGTACTTC. It yields the protein CASKGPGLEQYF.

The chain is built from TRBV7-2 and TRBJ2-1; 7 bases match TRBD2. CDR1 SGHTA and CDR2 FQGNSA come from the germline V gene. Trimming at V came to 2 bases and at J to 5 bases, leaving 6 bases not matched to a gene. The CDR3 consists of 15 residues. CDR3 DNA: TGTGCCAGCAGCTTATTGGTGGGAGGGGACAATGAGCAGTTCTTC. Translating it yields CASSLLVGGDNEQFF.

J is TRBJ2-5 and V is TRBV5-6; 11 positions agree with TRBD2. This CDR3 region has 16 residues. Germline V gene lookup returns CDR1 SGHDT and CDR2 YYEEEE. J was trimmed by 3 bases and V by 0 bases; bases with no gene match: 4. Written as DNA, the CDR3 is TGTGCCAGCAGCTTGGAAACTAGCGGGAGTAAAGAGACCCAGTACTTC. Translation: CASSLETSGSKETQYF.

Only one count was recorded for this clone. V and J are TRBV4-3 and TRBJ1-5; possibly TRBD1 for D (6 bases). Germline V gene lookup returns CDR1 LGHNA and CDR2 YSLEER. Trimming removed 3 bases from V and 5 bases from J, with 14 bases in between. The CDR3 has 15 amino acids. The CDR3 here is CASSHTFDRYQPQHF. The CDR3 DNA follows: TGCGCCAGCAGCCACACATTCGACAGGTATCAGCCCCAGCATTTT.

This clone has just one count. This specimen includes other DNA sequences encoding the same CDR3. The chain carries TRBV28 and TRBJ1-1; D remains ambiguous. CDR3 length: 12 amino acids. V lost 3 bases, J lost 2 bases, and 4 bases lay in between. The germline V gene encodes CDR1 MDHEN and CDR2 SYDVKM. The chain's CDR3 is CASSLINTEAFF. CDR3 nucleotides: TGTGCCAGCAGTTTGATTAACACTGAAGCTTTCTTT.

The gene calls are TRBV27 and TRBJ2-7; 7 bases line up with TRBD1. J gave up 3 bases and V 7 bases, and 12 bases lay outside the gene matches. The V gene's germline CDR1 is MNHEY and CDR2 SMNVEV (reference sequence). CDR3 length equals 15 residues. Written as DNA, the CDR3 is TGTGCCAGCAATCCACTTCCAGCAGGGGGCTACGAGCAGTACTTC. Its translation is CASNPLPAGGYEQYF.

The chain has TRBV6-6 and TRBJ2-5; a possible D gene is TRBD1 (6 bases). The DNA end lines up better with TRBJ2-7; the J call may be wrong. The CDR3 covers 14 residues. Germline CDR1 reads MNHNY; CDR2 reads SVGAGI (reference sequence). The CDR3 DNA sequence: TGTGCCAGCAGTTATTCCAGACAGGCCAACGAGCAGTACTTC. This sequence encodes CASSYSRQANEQYF.

The gene calls are TRBV11-2 and TRBJ2-1; TRBD1 or TRBD2 may be the D gene (5 bases each). In germline, CDR1 is SGHAT, CDR2 FQNNGV. The germline V and J ends were trimmed by 5 bases and 4 bases, with 15 bases remaining between them. This CDR3 comprises 15 residues. As DNA, the CDR3 is TGTGCCAGCAGCCCCGGGACCATCTCTTACAATGAGCAGTTCTTC. Amino acids: CASSPGTISYNEQFF.

The gene calls are TRBV6-1 and TRBJ1-5, with a tentative D call TRBD1 (5 bases). Germline CDR1 reads MNHNS; CDR2 reads SASEGT. The CDR3 runs to 14 residues. Trimming stripped 6 bases from V and 1 base from J, with 10 bases between. For the CDR3, the DNA is TGTGCCAGCAGGTGGGGGGTGAGCAATCAGCCCCAGCATTTT. Protein product: CASRWGVSNQPQHF.

The V and J genes are TRBV6-6 and TRBJ2-1; weak D call: TRBD2 (6 bases). The CDR3 is 15 amino acids. Germline CDR1 is MNHNY and CDR2 is SVGAGI (reference sequence). V was cut by 5 bases and J by 7 bases, with 18 bases left in between. CDR3 loop: CASSPTGTFLNEQFF. For the CDR3, the DNA is TGTGCCAGCAGTCCGACCGGGACTTTTCTAAATGAGCAGTTCTTC.

The CDR3 coding sequence is TGTGCCAGCAGCCAAGCGAGCTATGGCTACACCTTC. It is translated as CASSQASYGYTF. The rearrangement links TRBV14 to TRBJ1-2; unclear D gene. The V gene's germline CDR1 is SGHDN and CDR2 FVKESK. The CDR3 loop spans 12 amino acids. The V gene lost 1 base and the J gene lost 4 bases, with 4 bases spanning the gap.

The chain has TRBV6-6 and TRBJ1-3; D not resolved. The germline gives CDR1 MNHNY, CDR2 SVGAGI (reference sequence). Trimming left V 6 bases short and J 1 base short, with 13 bases between. This CDR3 has 15 amino acids. For the CDR3, the DNA is TGTGCCAGCAGCCACGGTAGAGGATCTGGAAACACCATATATTTT. As protein: CASSHGRGSGNTIYF.

The V call is TRBV7-6, the J call TRBJ2-3; no clear D gene. With 0 bases removed from V and 4 bases from J, the gap between germline ends came to 5 bases. CDR3 length equals 13 residues. The germline V gene encodes CDR1 SGHVS and CDR2 FNYEAQ. The CDR3 loop is CASSLARSDTQYF. CDR3 coding DNA: TGTGCCAGCAGCTTAGCGAGGTCAGATACGCAGTATTTT.

The chain uses TRBV5-1 and TRBJ2-1; 8 positions agree with TRBD1. From germline, CDR1 is SGHRS and CDR2 YFSETQ. The V segment lost 2 bases and the J segment 6 bases; nucleotides outside the gene matches: 7. The CDR3 runs 15 residues. DNA for the CDR3: TGCGCCAGCAGCTTCTTGGCAGGGGGCGTCAATGAGCAGTTCTTC. Protein: CASSFLAGGVNEQFF.

The chain links TRBV5-1 to TRBJ1-3; D ambiguous. CDR1 SGHRS and CDR2 YFSETQ come from the germline V gene. This CDR3 has 14 residues. Trimming left V 4 bases short and J 0 bases short, with 8 bases between. CDR3 amino acids: CASSLTNSGNTIYF. DNA for the CDR3: TGCGCCAGCAGCCTAACCAACTCTGGAAACACCATATATTTT.

The chain has TRBV4-3 and TRBJ1-5; D is ambiguous. The CDR3 is 14 amino acids. Germline V CDR1 and CDR2: LGHNA, YSLEER. V was trimmed by 0 bases and J by 10 bases, leaving 13 bases between them. In DNA form, the CDR3 reads TGCGCCAGCAGCCAAGAAACAGAAACGTCCCCCCAGCATTTT. Amino acid sequence: CASSQETETSPQHF.

This chain uses TRBV15 with TRBJ2-2, with D perhaps being TRBD1 or TRBD2 (5 bases each). Germline V gene data show CDR1 as LNHNV and CDR2 as YYDKDF (reference sequence). This CDR3 comprises 15 residues. V was trimmed by 3 bases and J by 4 bases, leaving 12 bases between them. The CDR3 region is CATSRGRSGTGELFF. The CDR3 nucleotides are TGTGCCACCAGCAGGGGACGGTCGGGCACCGGGGAGCTGTTTTTT.

The rearrangement links TRBV11-2 to TRBJ1-1; no firm D call. Between the trimmed V and J ends, which lost 5 bases and 7 bases, there was a span of 14 bases. From germline, CDR1 is SGHAT and CDR2 FQNNGV. The CDR3 spans 13 residues. CDR3 in DNA: TGTGCCAGCAGCCCCAGACTGTTTGGTGAAGCTTTCTTT. Protein sequence: CASSPRLFGEAFF.

This chain connects TRBV28 to TRBJ2-7, with D possibly TRBD2 on 6 matching bases. Germline values: CDR1 MDHEN, CDR2 SYDVKM. The CDR3 is 15 residues long. Trimming removed 5 bases at V and 1 base at J, with 15 bases between. The CDR3 protein is CASSQPRGLSYEQYF. The CDR3 bases are TGTGCCAGCAGTCAGCCCCGGGGGTTGTCCTACGAGCAGTACTTC.

This clone was seen once. Other DNA sequences from this sample encode an identical CDR3 as well. J is TRBJ2-7 and V is TRBV11-2, with D hard to call. The CDR3 totals 11 residues. Trimming took off 5 bases at V and 4 bases at J, with 6 bases between the two ends. Germline lookup yields CDR1 SGHAT and CDR2 FQNNGV. This CDR3 is CASSPLYEQYF. As DNA, the CDR3 is TGTGCCAGCAGCCCACTGTACGAGCAGTACTTC.

This chain's CDR3 is CASTDTYNEQFF. The CDR3 bases are TGTGCCAGCACCGATACTTACAATGAGCAGTTCTTC. The chain has TRBV7-3 and TRBJ2-1; D ambiguous. The CDR3 is 12 residues long. Trimming removed 7 bases at V and 4 bases at J, with 8 bases between. CDR1 and CDR2 (germline): SGHTA, FQGTGA.

This chain joins TRBV5-1 and TRBJ2-7; possibly TRBD2 for D (6 bases). Germline CDR1 is SGHRS and CDR2 is YFSETQ. CDR3 length: 13 residues. V was shortened by 4 bases and J by 2 bases, with 10 bases between the two germline ends. DNA for the CDR3: TGCGCCAGCAGCCCATCGGGGGCCTACGAGCAGTACTTC. Translation gives CASSPSGAYEQYF.

Note on this clone: Other DNA sequences in the sample encode the same CDR3. The V gene is TRBV7-7, the J gene TRBJ2-1; D ambiguous. Trimming removed 1 base at V and 4 bases at J, with 5 bases between. CDR3 length: 13 residues. Germline assignment: CDR1 SSHAT and CDR2 FNYEAQ (reference sequence). The CDR3 protein is CASSLDSYNEQFF. CDR3 sequence (DNA): TGTGCCAGCAGCTTAGATTCTTACAATGAGCAGTTCTTC.

CDR3 amino acids: CASSPGQGTDEQYF. The CDR3 DNA reads as TGTGCCAGCAGCCCGGGACAGGGAACCGACGAGCAGTACTTC. V gene TRBV11-3 combines with J gene TRBJ2-7, with 9 bases that match TRBD1. Germline lookup yields CDR1 SGHNT and CDR2 YENEEA. This CDR3 contains 14 residues. The V and J ends lost 5 bases and 5 bases, in that order; junction bases with no gene match: 7.

This clone has just one count. The chain has TRBV9 and TRBJ2-1, with TRBD1 identical over 8 bases. J gave up 8 bases and V 3 bases, and 10 bases lay outside the gene matches. The CDR3 has 15 residues. Germline CDR1 is SGDLS and CDR2 is YYNGEE. The CDR3 DNA reads TGTGCCAGCAGCGGGAGGACAGGGAATACGGATGAGCAGTTCTTC. This translates into CASSGRTGNTDEQFF.

The chain links TRBV28 to TRBJ2-3, with 9 bases lining up with TRBD2. CDR3 length: 15 residues. V lost 7 bases and J lost 1; bases outside the gene matches: 6. Germline loops: CDR1 MDHEN, CDR2 SYDVKM. CDR3 in amino acids: CASTQTSGGTDTQYF. Written as DNA, the CDR3 is TGTGCCAGCACCCAGACTAGCGGAGGCACAGATACGCAGTATTTT.

This sequence joins TRBV7-9 and TRBJ1-3, with 8 bases fitting TRBD1. The ends lost 1 base at V and 4 bases at J; junction bases unmatched: 3. The CDR3 covers 15 residues. The germline gives CDR1 SEHNR, CDR2 FQNEAQ (reference sequence). This CDR3 is CASSLDGDRGNTIYF. The CDR3 DNA reads as TGTGCCAGCAGCTTAGATGGGGACAGGGGAAACACCATATATTTT.

The chain combines TRBV5-6 with TRBJ2-3; a possible D gene is TRBD1 (6 bases). V lost 1 base and J 2 bases, leaving 14 bases between the germline ends. Germline-derived CDR1 and CDR2 are SGHDT and YYEEEE. CDR3 length: 16 residues. CDR3 nucleotide sequence: TGTGCCAGCAGCTTGTTCGGGGACACACACACAGATACGCAGTATTTT. The encoded protein is CASSLFGDTHTDTQYF.

The chain joins TRBV5-1 to TRBJ2-7; 9 positions match TRBD2. V lost 2 bases and J lost 11; bases outside the gene matches: 11. Germline V gene lookup returns CDR1 SGHRS and CDR2 YFSETQ. The CDR3 is 14 residues long. CDR3 coding DNA: TGCGCCAGCAGCTTAGGAGCGGGAGGACCTTTGGAGTACTTC. It specifies CASSLGAGGPLEYF. Complete variable domain (other parts from reference TRBV5-1 and TRBJ2-7): KAGVTQTPRYLIKTRGQQVTLSCSPISGHRSVSWYQQTPGQGLQFLFEYFSETQRNKGNFPGRFSGRQFSNSRSEMNVSTLELGDSALYLCASSLGAGGPLEYFGPGTRLTVT.

The chain carries TRBV10-1 and TRBJ2-1, with unresolved D. V was cut by 4 bases and J by 4 bases, with 8 bases left in between. CDR3 size: 13 residues. Germline assignment: CDR1 WNHNN and CDR2 SYGVQD (reference sequence). The DNA for the CDR3 is TGCGCCAGCAGTGTAGGCAGATACAATGAGCAGTTCTTC. Its protein is CASSVGRYNEQFF.